The 16 T cell receptor beta chains below come from one sample, sequenced in a study of a mutant IDH1 vaccine in newly diagnosed glioma (dated by TCRdb to the early 2020s). The label giving this sample's time point can be read as: week 5, during vaccination. Every vaccine dose consisted of 300 ug of a 20-mer mutant IDH1 peptide in Montanide, administered subcutaneously together with topical imiquimod. The library was obtained by the immunoSEQ multiplex PCR assay. In TCRdb, the immuneACCESS table is reduced to in-frame sequences with V and J assigned. These tables do not hold every clone; where another copy was compared, an unresolved V gene accounts for under half, and the others remain unexplained. This sample has about 58,000 clones in its table, and approximately 79% of those were observed once. 6.5% to 9% of the sample is held by the ten biggest clonotypes. These receptors are not linked to any known antigen.

Sequences were derived from PBMCs, sampled from a glioma patient whose treatment included an IDH1 peptide vaccine. The origin of the receptors is a woman aged 45-60 years with glioma.

The CDR3 sequence: CASSLAPGGGQPQHF. Written as DNA, the CDR3 is TGCGCCAGCAGCTTGGCCCCCGGGGGAGGACAGCCCCAGCATTTT. J is TRBJ1-5 and V is TRBV5-1, with D possibly matching TRBD1 (5 bases). Trimming took 0 bases from V and 7 from J, leaving 14 bases between them. In germline, CDR1 is SGHRS, CDR2 YFSETQ. This CDR3 comprises 15 residues.

The chain joins TRBV6-6 to TRBJ2-5, with a weak D call TRBD2 (6 bases). CDR1 is MNHNY and CDR2 is SVGAGI in the germline V gene (reference sequence). This CDR3 region has 16 residues. V was shortened by 6 bases and J by 6 bases, with 23 bases between the two germline ends. The CDR3 protein is CASRPAPGGDRQTQYF. The CDR3 nucleotides read TGTGCCAGCAGGCCAGCCCCCGGAGGGGATCGGCAGACCCAGTACTTC.

The genes are TRBV6-1 and TRBJ1-1; D unclear. The V end lost 6 bases, the J end lost 3 bases, and 17 bases lay between the germline ends. The CDR3 extends over 15 amino acids. From germline, CDR1 is MNHNS and CDR2 SASEGT. CDR3 region: CASRKMGFGDTEAFF. CDR3 DNA: TGTGCCAGCAGAAAAATGGGGTTTGGCGACACTGAAGCTTTCTTT.

This clone was seen once. This rearrangement joins TRBV9 to TRBJ1-2; tentative D call: TRBD1 (5 bases). V was cut by 0 bases and J by 1 base, with 10 bases left in between. The germline gives CDR1 SGDLS, CDR2 YYNGEE. This CDR3 contains 15 residues. Here the CDR3 reads CASSVVAGLNYGYTF. In DNA, the CDR3 is TGTGCCAGCAGCGTAGTAGCAGGGCTTAACTATGGCTACACCTTC.

The CDR3 DNA reads TGTGCCAGCGCTAGCGGGGGGGCGACAGATACGCAGTATTTT. Residues: CASASGGATDTQYF. The chain links TRBV6-4 to TRBJ2-3; 12 nucleotides agree with TRBD2. This CDR3 is built from 14 residues. V gave up 8 bases and J gave up 3 bases; unmatched junction bases: 3. The germline CDR1 and CDR2 sequences are MRHNA and SNTAGT.

The rearrangement uses TRBV6-5 and TRBJ2-3; D unclear. V gave up 2 bases and J gave up 0 bases, with 12 bases separating them. Per germline, CDR1 MNHEY and CDR2 SVGAGI. The CDR3 length is 16 residues. CDR3 in amino acids: CASSYRPVYSTDTQYF. As DNA, the CDR3 is TGTGCCAGCAGTTACCGGCCTGTATATAGCACAGATACGCAGTATTTT.

This chain links TRBV28 with TRBJ2-7; 9 bases map to TRBD1. Trimming at V came to 4 bases and at J to 3 bases, leaving 10 bases not matched to a gene. The CDR3 loop spans 16 amino acids. Germline lookup yields CDR1 MDHEN and CDR2 SYDVKM. Here the CDR3 reads CASSSLPGQGRYEQYF. CDR3 DNA: TGTGCCAGCAGTTCCCTACCGGGACAGGGCCGCTACGAGCAGTACTTC.

The CDR3 coding sequence is TGTGCCAGCCCTACTTGGGGGGATTCACCCCTCCACTTT. Translated, it gives CASPTWGDSPLHF. The gene calls are TRBV25-1 and TRBJ1-6, with TRBD1 as a possible D gene (5 bases). V lost 8 bases and J lost 8, with 13 bases in between. CDR1 is MGHDK, CDR2 SYGVNS, per germline. CDR3 length: 13 residues.

This rearrangement joins TRBV4-1 to TRBJ1-2; 10 nucleotides align to TRBD1. CDR1 and CDR2 from the germline V gene are MGHRA and YSYEKL. V dropped 3 bases and J dropped 2; count of bases not matched to a gene: 15. CDR3 size: 19 residues. The CDR3 loop is CASSQSVGDRGLNNYGYTF. The CDR3 DNA reads as TGCGCCAGCAGCCAGTCCGTTGGGGACAGGGGCTTGAACAACTATGGCTACACCTTC.

This clone was found a few times. The chain links TRBV5-6 to TRBJ1-6; D possibly corresponds to TRBD1 (5 bases). Germline CDR1 is SGHDT and CDR2 is YYEEEE. Trimming cost V 2 bases and J 10 bases, with 13 bases left between them. The CDR3 is made up of 14 amino acids. CDR3 amino acids: CASSFWGAGSPLHF. The CDR3 DNA is TGTGCCAGCAGCTTCTGGGGCGCTGGGTCACCCCTCCACTTT.

The rearrangement links TRBV7-2 to TRBJ2-2, with 11 positions matching TRBD2. CDR1 and CDR2 from the germline V gene are SGHTA and FQGNSA. The CDR3 is made up of 19 amino acids. V was pared by 9 bases and J by 0 bases, with 15 bases of the junction left unmatched. CDR3 region: CARSHASGGLYANTGELFF. The CDR3 coding sequence is TGTGCCAGAAGCCACGCTAGCGGGGGGTTATACGCGAACACCGGGGAGCTGTTTTTT.

This clone is a singleton in its sample. The germline gene is not matched at one end of the junction; a read error may be the cause. The chain uses TRBV7-6 and TRBJ2-5; 11 positions agree with TRBD2. The CDR3 is made up of 13 amino acids. Germline V gives CDR1 SGHVS, CDR2 FNYEAQ. The DNA of the CDR3 is TGTGCCAGCAGCTTATCGGTGGTGGGACTAGCGGACTTC. The encoded protein is CASSLSVVGLADF.

This sequence joins TRBV5-1 and TRBJ1-4, with 7 bases matching TRBD1. In germline, CDR1 is SGHRS, CDR2 YFSETQ. The CDR3 is made up of 16 amino acids. The V and J ends lost 0 bases and 8 bases, in that order; junction bases with no gene match: 10. The CDR3 spells CASSLAWGQGDEKLFF. CDR3 coding DNA: TGCGCCAGCAGCTTGGCCTGGGGGCAGGGGGACGAAAAACTGTTTTTT.

The chain couples TRBV10-3 to TRBJ1-3; tentative D call: TRBD1 (5 bases). Trimming removed 3 bases from V and 3 bases from J, with 18 bases in between. Germline V CDR1 and CDR2: ENHRY, SYGVKD. The CDR3 is 17 amino acids. The CDR3 nucleotides are TGTGCCATCAGTGAACCCCTTGGAGGGGCCTTTGGAAACACCATATATTTT. Protein product: CAISEPLGGAFGNTIYF.

The chain couples TRBV6-1 to TRBJ1-5, with a tentative D call TRBD1 (5 bases). CDR3 size: 15 residues. V lost 1 base to trimming and J lost 9 bases, with 16 bases between them. The V gene's germline CDR1 is MNHNS and CDR2 SASEGT. This CDR3 is CASSEGGGGPWPQHF. The CDR3 bases are TGTGCCAGCAGTGAAGGGGGCGGAGGCCCATGGCCCCAGCATTTT.

J is TRBJ2-2 and V is TRBV7-2; D possibly corresponds to TRBD2 (6 bases). From germline, CDR1 is SGHTA and CDR2 FQGNSA. This CDR3 spans 17 amino acids. Deletions cut 5 bases from V and 4 bases from J, with 20 bases between. The CDR3 loop is CASSPRPSSGGTGELFF. DNA of the CDR3: TGTGCCAGCAGCCCCCGACCCTCCTCCGGGGGCACCGGGGAGCTGTTTTTT.